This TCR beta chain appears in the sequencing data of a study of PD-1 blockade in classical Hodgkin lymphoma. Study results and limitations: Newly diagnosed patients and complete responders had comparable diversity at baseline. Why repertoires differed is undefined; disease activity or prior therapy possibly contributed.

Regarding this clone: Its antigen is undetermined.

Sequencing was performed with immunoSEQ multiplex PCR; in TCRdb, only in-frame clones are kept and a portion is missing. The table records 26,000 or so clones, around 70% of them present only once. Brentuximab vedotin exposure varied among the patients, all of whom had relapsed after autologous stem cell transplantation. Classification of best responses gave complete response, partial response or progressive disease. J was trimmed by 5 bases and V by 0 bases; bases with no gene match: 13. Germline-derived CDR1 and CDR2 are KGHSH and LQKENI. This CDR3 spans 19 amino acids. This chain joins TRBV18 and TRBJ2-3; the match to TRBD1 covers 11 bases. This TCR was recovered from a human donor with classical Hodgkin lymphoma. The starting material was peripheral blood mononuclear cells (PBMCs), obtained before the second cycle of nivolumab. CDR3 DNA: TGTGCCAGCTCACCACCGGACAGGGGGCCGGTATGGTTAGGAGATACGCAGTATTTT. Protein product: CASSPPDRGPVWLGDTQYF.